This is a list of T cell receptor beta chains from one sample in a study of T and B cells in COVID-19 patients. TCRdb re-called the multiplex PCR reads with MiXCR, one entry per CDR3 protein. The table has 17,000 or so distinct CDR3 sequences, under 35% seen once. The sample taken for sequencing was blood. The receptors derive from a human donor who had recovered from COVID-19. The CDR3 runs from the conserved cysteine through the conserved F or W.

v_call cdr3_aa
TRBV29-1 CSVEKLAGIPNTGELFF
TRBV18 CASSPGTSWVDTQYF
TRBV29-1 CSVEGQGSPLHF
TRBV5-1 CASSFPRETQYF
TRBV29-1 CSVEDHGAGLTDTQYF
TRBV12-3/TRBV12-4 CASREDRAGQPQHF
TRBV5-4 CASSSWWDGYTF
TRBV5-6 CASKGAGANYGYTF
TRBV20-1 CSARGLAADIQYF
TRBV6-4 CASSEGTGELFF
TRBV7-9 CASSLEGGTDTQYF
TRBV7-6 CASSGQGGFTTEAFF
TRBV20-1 CSAERERYEQYF
TRBV20-1 CSARGGNPYEQYF
TRBV6-2/TRBV6-3 CASSIRVEYEQYF
TRBV7-9 CASSFEGPNSPLHF
TRBV24-1 CATSEPGTSTLEGEQFF
TRBV7-2 CASRSPGRGTDTQYF
TRBV19 CASSIRGNQPQHF
TRBV5-3 CARSFGRACDETQYF
TRBV6-5 CASSEIRGNDQPQHF
TRBV6-5 CASSETGRRDEQYF
TRBV6-5 CASKSGYPGLAGHQETQYF
TRBV7-9 CASSWGLNEQFF
TRBV28 CASSFRGADQETQYF
TRBV18 CASSPGGGASNSGQYF
TRBV20-1 CSARPAGRGGDNQPQHF
TRBV7-2 CASSLGGGFYEQYF
TRBV19 CASKGRDRGQETQYF
TRBV6-6 CASSPPRGSGEKLFF
TRBV5-1 CASSFYDSGANVLTF
TRBV6-5 CASKRMGTNTDTQYF
TRBV6-4 CASSDSGTSPTGELFF
TRBV6-2/TRBV6-3 CASRDGILNTEAFF
TRBV27 CASSLFPMTAYYGYTF
TRBV29-1 CSAGGGTSGGELFF
TRBV7-2 CASSLVVRGQGRTTEAFF
TRBV27 CASSSPLTRGHPSGEQFF
TRBV19 CASSAGGRSQHF
TRBV7-2 CASSLLGRGQETQYF
TRBV27 CASRSGAYNEQFF
TRBV19 CASPLRVGGYTF
TRBV29-1 CSVMGVANYGYTF
TRBV5-4 CASTDRRLHPKETQYF
TRBV6-1 CGSIRTRQTVVHEQYF
TRBV5-4 CASRGTENSPLHF
TRBV19 CASSIVAQGTNTEAFF
TRBV24-1 CATSARDTIARETQYF